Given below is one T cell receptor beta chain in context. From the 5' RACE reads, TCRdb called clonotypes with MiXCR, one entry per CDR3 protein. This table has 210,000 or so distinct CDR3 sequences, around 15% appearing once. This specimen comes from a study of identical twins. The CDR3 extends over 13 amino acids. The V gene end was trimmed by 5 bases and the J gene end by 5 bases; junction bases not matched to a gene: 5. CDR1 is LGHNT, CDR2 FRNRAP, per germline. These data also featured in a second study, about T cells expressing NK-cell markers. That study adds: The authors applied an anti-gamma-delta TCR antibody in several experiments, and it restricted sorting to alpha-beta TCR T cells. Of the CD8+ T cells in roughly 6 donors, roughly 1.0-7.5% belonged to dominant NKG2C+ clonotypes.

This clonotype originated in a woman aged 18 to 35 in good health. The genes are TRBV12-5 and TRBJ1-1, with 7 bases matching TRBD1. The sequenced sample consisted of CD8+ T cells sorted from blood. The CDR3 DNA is TGTGCTAGTGGTAACACGACAGGGACTGAAGCTTTCTTT. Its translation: CASGNTTGTEAFF.